This T cell receptor (beta chain) is drawn from a study of metastatic and nonmetastatic thyroid tumors (dated by TCRdb to about 2020). In terms of the full investigation: Repertoires were compared across peripheral blood and tumor or nodule tissue samples from malignant and benign thyroid patients.

The CDR1 and CDR2 encoded by the germline V gene (reference sequence) are SEHNR and FQNEAQ. The CDR3 goes from the cysteine to the phenylalanine over 15 residues. The DNA shown is the 45-base CDR3, in frame from base 1. A distance of 15 bases separates the germline ends of V and J, which lose 6 bases and 4 bases respectively. Before undergoing thyroid surgery, none of the patients had been given any kind of treatment. Using T-cell receptor beta sequencing, the study looked back at clinical samples from patients collected from the early 2010s to the late 2010s. This clone came up many times. Its cognate antigen has yet to be identified. No much larger clone exists at a distance of one base, and base qualities are not known. Study-wide conclusions, independent of this receptor: In both blood and tumor samples, TCR beta diversity was reported to be significantly higher in malignant tumors than in benign nodules.

Libraries were made using PCR. Sequenced using an Illumina HiSeq 4000. High-throughput sequencing was used to profile the TCR beta-chain CDR3 region of every patient. Turning to the authors' computational methods: Drawing on CDR3 differences between clinicopathological groups, the researchers built a classifier meant to tell apart patients with distant-metastatic papillary thyroid cancer. Repertoire diversity was assessed with the Shannon index, and tumor-blood repertoire similarity with the Morisita-Horn index. Using fastp at Q25 and MiXCR, TCRdb reprocessed the public reads and kept productive beta chains. The V and J calls shown here were made by TCRdb, not taken from the authors' results. In this sample the table shows about 43,000 clones, roughly 10% of which occur a single time. The leading ten clones occupy around 25% of the sample.

The rearranged segments are TRBV7-9 and TRBJ2-2; no D segment can be confidently identified. The TCR originated in a female donor with papillary thyroid cancer or a benign thyroid nodule (not recorded which). Some clones in this sample may be carry-over from other donors' samples. Sequenced material: blood. The CDR3 amino acid sequence is: CASRESRVSTGELFF. Read as DNA, the sequence is TGTGCCAGCAGGGAATCAAGGGTGAGCACCGGGGAGCTGTTTTTT. With all but the CDR3 taken from the reference TRBV7-9 and TRBJ2-2 genes, the full variable domain is: DTGVSQNPRHKITKRGQNVTFRCDPISEHNRLYWYRQTLGQGPEFLTYFQNEAQLEKSRLLSDRFSAERPKGSFSTLEIQRTEQGDSAMYLCASRESRVSTGELFFGEGSRLTVL.